These T cell receptor beta chains were read from a single sample in a study of blood T cells in healthy people across ages. MiXCR was run by TCRdb on the 5' RACE reads, yielding one entry per CDR3 protein. The sample lists some 1.5 million distinct CDR3 sequences; about 45% were seen once. Sequences were obtained from blood. Receptor source: a woman younger than 30 in good health. Each CDR3 is given with its conserved first and last residue. The D gene is left open where the match is weak. Rows give clone size only sometimes, using once, few, many, or a class for an expanded clone.

NA | TRBJ2-2 | TRBD2 | TRBV4-3 | CASSHLLAGSAGELFF | TGCGCCAGCAGCCACTTACTAGCGGGAAGCGCCGGGGAGCTGTTTTTT
few | TRBJ2-6 | NA | TRBV5-1 | CASFAIPSGANVLTF | TGCGCCAGCTTTGCAATACCCTCTGGGGCCAACGTCCTGACTTTC
few | TRBJ2-7 | NA | TRBV4-3 | CASSQRNTDSYEQYF | TGCGCCAGCAGCCAACGTAATACGGACAGCTACGAGCAGTACTTC
NA | TRBJ2-2 | TRBD2 | TRBV12-3/TRBV12-4 | CASSPGTSGSYTGELFF | TGTGCCAGCAGCCCCGGGACTAGCGGCAGCTACACCGGGGAGCTGTTTTTT
NA | TRBJ1-2 | NA | TRBV4-1 | CASSQVGAGNYGYTF | TGCGCCAGCAGCCAAGTGGGTGCGGGTAACTATGGCTACACCTTC
NA | TRBJ2-1 | TRBD2 | TRBV19 | CASSIVAGSYNEQFF | TGTGCCAGTAGTATAGTAGCGGGGTCCTACAATGAGCAGTTCTTC
NA | TRBJ1-1 | NA | TRBV4-1 | CASSQDPPGRAEAFF | TGCGCCAGCAGCCAGGATCCCCCGGGAAGGGCTGAAGCTTTCTTT
few | TRBJ2-7 | TRBD2 | TRBV4-3 | CASSQQLAGAYEQYF | TGCGCCAGCAGCCAACAACTAGCGGGAGCCTACGAGCAGTACTTC
few | TRBJ2-1 | NA | TRBV11-2 | CASKLQQSSYNEQFF | TGTGCCAGCAAACTACAGCAGAGCTCCTACAATGAGCAGTTCTTC
once | TRBJ2-5 | NA | TRBV6-5 | CASSYSMLQETQYF | TGTGCCAGCAGTTACTCGATGCTTCAAGAGACCCAGTACTTC
many | TRBJ2-7 | NA | TRBV4-1 | CASSEGLGQSEQYF | TGCGCCAGCAGCGAAGGGTTGGGTCAGAGCGAGCAGTACTTC
few | TRBJ2-7 | NA | TRBV6-6 | CASSYERLSYEQYF | TGTGCCAGCAGTTACGAACGGCTTTCCTACGAGCAGTACTTC
NA | TRBJ2-4 | NA | TRBV7-2 | CASSSARRRDQYF | TGTGCCAGCAGCTCGGCAAGACGTCGCGATCAGTACTTC
NA | TRBJ2-7 | NA | TRBV11-2 | CASSLGSWGTLIYEQYF | TGTGCCAGCAGCTTAGGGTCGTGGGGGACGCTAATTTACGAGCAGTACTTC
NA | TRBJ2-7 | NA | TRBV7-6 | CASSLWGDSSYEQYF | TGTGCCAGCAGCTTATGGGGGGACAGCTCCTACGAGCAGTACTTC
NA | TRBJ2-7 | NA | TRBV20-1 | CSARDSQAGFSYEQYF | TGCAGTGCTAGAGATTCTCAGGCGGGATTCTCCTACGAGCAGTACTTC
NA | TRBJ2-3 | TRBD1 | TRBV9 | CASIRTGVADTQYF | TGTGCCAGCATCAGAACAGGGGTTGCAGATACGCAGTATTTT
NA | TRBJ2-7 | NA | TRBV12-3/TRBV12-4 | CASSLAGLIYEQYF | TGTGCCAGCAGTTTAGCCGGGCTAATCTACGAGCAGTACTTC
NA | TRBJ2-7 | TRBD1 | TRBV4-2 | CASSQVWTGAYEQYF | TGTGCCAGCAGCCAAGTTTGGACAGGGGCCTACGAGCAGTACTTC
NA | TRBJ1-3 | TRBD1 | TRBV2 | CVSSRTGGYSGNTIYF | TGTGTCAGCAGTAGGACAGGGGGTTACTCTGGAAACACCATATATTTT
few | TRBJ1-1 | TRBD1 | TRBV5-6 | CASSDDRGPTEAFF | TGTGCCAGCAGCGATGACAGGGGCCCCACTGAAGCTTTCTTT
NA | TRBJ2-5 | TRBD2 | TRBV7-2 | CASSLRRAGVETQYF | TGTGCCAGCAGCTTAAGACGAGCGGGGGTAGAGACCCAGTACTTC
few | TRBJ2-1 | NA | TRBV3-1 | CASSQYSPSSYNEQFF | TGTGCCAGCAGCCAATATTCCCCCAGCTCCTACAATGAGCAGTTCTTC
few | TRBJ2-7 | TRBD2 | TRBV6-5 | CASSYGLGLAYEQYF | TGTGCCAGCAGTTACGGCTTGGGACTAGCCTACGAGCAGTACTTC
NA | TRBJ2-7 | NA | TRBV19 | CASSIGGRDYEQYF | TGTGCCAGTAGTATAGGAGGACGGGACTACGAGCAGTACTTC